Listed below are T cell receptor beta chains from one sample, sequenced in a study of breast tumors, draining lymph nodes, adjacent tissues. TCRdb analysed the multiplex PCR reads with MiXCR anew, one entry per CDR3 protein. The profile shows 130,000 or so distinct CDR3 sequences, about 20% of them singletons. Input material: axillary lymph node tissue. These receptors originate from a female donor with breast cancer. Some clones in this sample may be carry-over from other donors' samples. The CDR3 runs from the conserved cysteine through the conserved F or W. The D gene is left open where the match is weak. Some rows mark clone size as missing; the rest say once, few, many or name a class of expanded clone.

V gene	D gene	clone size	J gene	CDR3 protein	CDR3 DNA
TRBV18	.	few	TRBJ1-5	CASSPTWGDQDQPQHF	TGTGCCAGCTCACCTACATGGGGGGACCAGGATCAGCCCCAGCATTTT
TRBV19	TRBD2	many	TRBJ2-7	CASSSRLAGYYEQYF	TGTGCCAGTAGTTCCCGACTAGCTGGCTATTACGAGCAGTACTTC
TRBV24-1	.	.	TRBJ1-1	CATQGAGVNTEAFF	TGTGCCACACAGGGTGCAGGTGTGAACACTGAAGCTTTCTTT
TRBV30	TRBD2	few	TRBJ2-2	CAWSAGLVRELFF	TGTGCCTGGAGTGCGGGACTAGTCCGGGAGCTGTTTTTT
TRBV14	.	many	TRBJ2-2	CASSLNTRELFF	TGTGCCAGCAGCCTAAACACCAGGGAGCTGTTTTTT
TRBV3-1	TRBD1	many	TRBJ2-5	CASSKQGVGTQYF	TGTGCCAGCAGCAAACAGGGGGTAGGGACCCAGTACTTC
TRBV7-6	TRBD2	.	TRBJ2-1	CASSGTSGSDEQFF	TGTGCCAGCAGCGGGACTAGCGGGAGCGATGAGCAGTTCTTC
TRBV6-5	.	few	TRBJ2-5	CASSHGLRETQYF	TGTGCCAGCAGTCACGGCCTCAGGGAGACCCAGTACTTC
TRBV18	.	many	TRBJ2-5	CASSPPGREETQYF	TGTGCCAGCTCACCACCGGGCAGGGAAGAGACCCAGTACTTC
TRBV6-5	.	many	TRBJ1-3	CASSYRGSSGGNTIYF	TGTGCCAGCAGTTACCGCGGGTCCTCTGGTGGAAACACCATATATTTT
TRBV5-1	TRBD2	many	TRBJ2-1	CASSLAQGSGHEQFF	TGCGCCAGCAGCTTGGCCCAGGGTAGCGGGCATGAGCAGTTCTTC
TRBV7-6	.	many	TRBJ2-2	CASSLGGNVGGELFF	TGTGCCAGCAGCTTAGGCGGGAATGTAGGCGGGGAGCTGTTTTTT
TRBV28	TRBD1	.	TRBJ1-3	CASSLPVTGGSSGNTIYF	TGTGCCAGCAGTTTACCCGTGACAGGGGGGTCCTCTGGAAACACCATATATTTT
TRBV6-1	.	few	TRBJ2-2	CASSEFIGRDTGELFF	TGTGCCAGCAGTGAATTCATTGGTAGGGACACCGGGGAGCTGTTTTTT
TRBV9	.	.	TRBJ2-3	CASSVRGTDTQYF	TGTGCCAGCAGCGTCAGGGGCACAGATACGCAGTATTTT
TRBV5-5	.	many	TRBJ2-5	CASSLGYQGGETQYF	TGTGCCAGCAGCTTGGGGTATCAAGGGGGAGAGACCCAGTACTTC
TRBV6-1	TRBD2	many	TRBJ2-5	CASSSGGTGETQYF	TGTGCCAGCAGCTCGGGGGGTACGGGGGAGACCCAGTACTTC
TRBV29-1	.	many	TRBJ2-3	CSVEEPRGNTDTQYF	TGCAGCGTTGAAGAACCCAGGGGAAACACAGATACGCAGTATTTT
TRBV2	TRBD1	.	TRBJ1-4	CTSSERDRGPANEKLFF	TGTACCAGCAGTGAAAGGGACAGGGGGCCTGCTAATGAAAAGCTGTTTTTT
TRBV15	TRBD1	.	TRBJ1-1	CATSRDVLGGTSTEAFF	TGTGCCACCAGCAGAGATGTTTTAGGGGGCACGAGCACTGAAGCTTTCTTT
TRBV28	.	few	TRBJ1-4	CASSSNSEKLFF	TGTGCCAGCAGTTCCAACAGTGAAAAACTGTTTTTT
TRBV27	.	.	TRBJ2-1	CATSRTRSSYNEQFF	TGTGCCACCTCTAGGACGAGAAGCTCCTACAATGAGCAGTTCTTC